Following are 17 T cell receptor beta chains from one sample sequenced in a study of beta chain features in type 1 diabetes. Study conclusions and caveats: Shortening of TCRB CDR3s, moderate but significant, appeared in all four CD4+ subsets of Type 1 diabetes patients.

Expressed TCRB transcripts were sequenced, since all the RNA that had been isolated was reverse transcribed. TCRdb's copy holds only in-frame clones and misses some; the assay was immunoSEQ multiplex PCR. The sample holds over 13,000 clones, approximately 79% seen once. These receptors' antigens are unknown. The sequencing input was stem cell memory CD4+ T cells from blood. Every receptor here comes from a woman between 18 and 30 years old with type 1 diabetes.

This clone was seen a few times. The chain has TRBV5-6 and TRBJ2-1, with TRBD2 matching 8 bases. J was trimmed by 1 base and V by 3 bases; bases with no gene match: 9. Germline loops: CDR1 SGHDT, CDR2 YYEEEE. The CDR3 consists of 17 residues. In DNA form, the CDR3 reads TGTGCCAGCAGCTCCCTTATCCGGGAGGGTTCCTACAATGAGCAGTTCTTC. Protein sequence: CASSSLIREGSYNEQFF.

The chain couples TRBV28 to TRBJ2-5; D may be TRBD1 (6 bases). The germline V gene has CDR1 MDHEN and CDR2 SYDVKM. Deletions cut 5 bases from V and 5 bases from J, with 21 bases between. This CDR3 spans 16 amino acids. The CDR3 spells CASSPYSTGYQETQYF. The CDR3 DNA reads TGTGCCAGCAGTCCGTACTCGACAGGTTATCAGGAGACCCAGTACTTC.

The V and J genes are TRBV28 and TRBJ2-3; 8 bases are shared with TRBD2. The V and J ends lost 5 bases and 3 bases, in that order; junction bases with no gene match: 7. Germline V gene sequence: CDR1 MDHEN, CDR2 SYDVKM. The CDR3 is 15 amino acids. The CDR3 sequence: CASSPRGGGTDTQYF. In DNA form, the CDR3 reads TGTGCCAGCAGTCCCCGGGGGGGTGGGACAGATACGCAGTATTTT. The full variable domain, rest sourced from reference TRBV28 and TRBJ2-3, is DVKVTQSSRYLVKRTGEKVFLECVQDMDHENMFWYRQDPGLGLRLIYFSYDVKMKEKGDIPEGYSVSREKKERFSLILESASTNQTSMYLCASSPRGGGTDTQYFGPGTRLTVL.

The chain links TRBV6-6 to TRBJ2-7; TRBD1 matches at 9 bases. This CDR3 is 15 amino acids long. Germline CDR1 is MNHNY and CDR2 is SVGAGI (reference sequence). The V gene end was trimmed by 4 bases and the J gene end by 3 bases; junction bases not matched to a gene: 7. CDR3 sequence reads: CASSFTGQGYYEQYV. The CDR3 DNA sequence: TGTGCCAGCAGTTTTACGGGACAGGGCTACTACGAGCAGTACGTC.

The CDR3 loop reads CAWSESGQGSNQPQHF. In nucleotides, the CDR3 is TGTGCCTGGAGTGAATCGGGACAGGGGAGCAATCAGCCCCAGCATTTT. The chain joins TRBV30 to TRBJ1-5; 10 nucleotides align to TRBD1. This CDR3 is built from 16 residues. Germline assignment: CDR1 GTSNPN and CDR2 SVGIG (reference sequence). The trim removed 1 base at V and 1 base at J, leaving 4 bases unmatched.

V is TRBV6-5 and J is TRBJ1-2, with 8 bases identical to TRBD1. Per germline, CDR1 MNHEY and CDR2 SVGAGI. The CDR3 extends over 14 amino acids. Trimming at V came to 5 bases and at J to 8 bases, leaving 10 bases not matched to a gene. CDR3 amino acids: CASSPDRERGGYTF. Written as DNA, the CDR3 is TGTGCCAGCAGTCCGGACAGGGAGCGAGGAGGCTACACCTTC.

The chain is built from TRBV28 and TRBJ2-7; D call uncertain. The CDR3 loop spans 13 amino acids. Germline loops: CDR1 MDHEN, CDR2 SYDVKM. V was trimmed by 6 bases and J by 2 bases, leaving 11 bases between them. The chain's CDR3 is CASSLDQTYEQYF. The CDR3, as DNA: TGTGCCAGCAGCCTTGATCAGACCTACGAGCAGTACTTC.

The gene calls are TRBV28 and TRBJ2-3, with 12 bases identical to TRBD2. Germline CDR1 MDHEN, CDR2 SYDVKM. Trimming at V came to 3 bases and at J to 2 bases, leaving 6 bases not matched to a gene. The CDR3 has 17 amino acids. This chain's CDR3 is CASSFGGLAGSTDTQYF. The CDR3 nucleotides are TGTGCCAGCAGTTTTGGTGGACTAGCGGGATCCACAGATACGCAGTATTTT.

This chain links TRBV5-1 with TRBJ2-1, with TRBD1 matching over 9 bases. The CDR3 is made up of 16 amino acids. Germline CDR1 reads SGHRS; CDR2 reads YFSETQ. J lost 3 bases, V lost 3 bases, and 7 bases had no gene match. The CDR3 bases are TGCGCCAGCAGCTGGGGGACAGGGACGGGCTACAATGAGCAGTTCTTC. Encoded protein: CASSWGTGTGYNEQFF.

A remark on this clone: Germline and junction disagree at one end, which may indicate a read error. Other DNA sequences in this specimen translate into the identical CDR3. The chain recombines TRBV6-6 with TRBJ2-2; TRBD2 might be the D (5 bases). CDR1 MNHNY and CDR2 SVGAGI come from the germline V gene (reference sequence). This CDR3 is 12 amino acids long. The CDR3 reads CASAEYTGELFF. DNA for the CDR3: TGTGCCAGCGCCGAGTACACCGGGGAACTGTTTTTT.

The V and J genes are TRBV27 and TRBJ1-5; no reliable D call. The CDR3 is 13 residues long. V was cut by 5 bases and J by 1 base, with 6 bases left in between. CDR1 is MNHEY, CDR2 SMNVEV, per germline (reference sequence). The CDR3 is CASSIRSNQPQHF. CDR3 nucleotides: TGTGCCAGCAGTATACGGAGCAATCAGCCCCAGCATTTT.

V is TRBV27 and J is TRBJ1-4; D remains unclear. This CDR3 region has 15 residues. Trimming cost V 3 bases and J 6 bases, with 14 bases left between them. Germline loops: CDR1 MNHEY, CDR2 SMNVEV (reference sequence). CDR3 sequence: CASSLTHYGDEKLFF. In DNA, the CDR3 is TGTGCCAGCAGTTTGACACATTACGGGGATGAAAAACTGTTTTTT.

The gene calls are TRBV10-3 and TRBJ2-3; the match to TRBD2 covers 10 bases. The CDR3 runs to 15 residues. The V and J ends lost 5 bases and 4 bases, in that order; junction bases with no gene match: 6. Germline-derived CDR1 and CDR2 are ENHRY and SYGVKD. The CDR3 DNA sequence: TGTGCCATCAGTACTAGCGGGATCGCCCCAGATACGCAGTATTTT. It codes for CAISTSGIAPDTQYF.

The chain carries TRBV29-1 and TRBJ2-2; 12 bases match TRBD2. The ends lost 6 bases at V and 7 bases at J; junction bases unmatched: 12. CDR1 SQVTM and CDR2 ANQGSEA come from the germline V gene. The CDR3 contains 16 residues. In nucleotides, the CDR3 is TGCAGCGTGATCGGACTAGCGGGACTGAAGTTCGGGGAGCTGTTTTTT. This sequence encodes CSVIGLAGLKFGELFF.

V is TRBV5-1 and J is TRBJ1-1; possibly TRBD1 for D (6 bases). Germline loops: CDR1 SGHRS, CDR2 YFSETQ. V dropped 4 bases and J dropped 5 bases, with 18 bases sitting between them. There are 15 residues in the CDR3. DNA for the CDR3: TGCGCCAGCAGCGTACAGGGTTTTCCCGGGACTGAAGCTTTCTTT. This gives the protein CASSVQGFPGTEAFF. The variable domain in full, with the rest retrieved from reference TRBV5-1 and TRBJ1-1, is KAGVTQTPRYLIKTRGQQVTLSCSPISGHRSVSWYQQTPGQGLQFLFEYFSETQRNKGNFPGRFSGRQFSNSRSEMNVSTLELGDSALYLCASSVQGFPGTEAFFGQGTRLTVV.

This chain connects TRBV5-4 to TRBJ2-7, with TRBD2 as a possible D gene (6 bases). This CDR3 is built from 13 residues. Per the germline V gene, CDR1 is SGHNT and CDR2 is YYREEE (reference sequence). The V end lost 0 bases, the J end lost 4 bases, and 8 bases lay between the germline ends. The CDR3 loop reads CASSLGGVYEQYV. In DNA form, the CDR3 reads TGTGCCAGCAGCTTGGGGGGGGTTTACGAGCAGTACGTC.

The V call is TRBV27, the J call TRBJ1-2; 9 nucleotides line up with TRBD1. Germline values: CDR1 MNHEY, CDR2 SMNVEV (reference sequence). Germline trimming cut 1 base from V and 4 bases from J; bases unmatched to any gene: 4. The CDR3 sequence is 15 residues long. The CDR3 DNA follows: TGTGCCAGCAGTTTATTCGGGACAGGGCTCTATGGCTACACCTTC. Its protein is CASSLFGTGLYGYTF.